This is a list of T cell receptor beta chains from one sample in a study of shared clonotypes between healthy human individuals. Profiled with immunoSEQ multiplex PCR; TCRdb holds only in-frame clones, not every one. Of about 2,200,000 clones in the sample, about 92% were seen once. The sequenced material came from naive CD8+ T cells from PBMCs. The receptor source for this set is a man aged 18 to 35 in good health. Some clones in this sample may be carry-over from other donors' samples. Each CDR3 is given with its conserved first and last residue. The D gene is left open where the match is weak. Size is stated for part of the rows, as once, few or many counts, or as a class when the clone is expanded.

CDR3 length | J gene | V gene | D gene | clone size | CDR3 protein | CDR3 DNA
16 | TRBJ2-2 | TRBV19 | TRBD1 | NA | CASSESTGGDTGELFF | TGTGCCAGTAGTGAGTCGACAGGGGGCGACACCGGGGAGCTGTTTTTT
16 | TRBJ2-7 | TRBV11-2 | TRBD2 | NA | CASSSRGLAASYEQYF | TGTGCCAGCAGCAGCCGTGGGCTAGCGGCTTCCTACGAGCAGTACTTC
15 | TRBJ2-7 | TRBV6-5 | NA | NA | CASSYSFSPTYEQYF | TGTGCCAGCAGTTACTCGTTCTCCCCGACCTACGAGCAGTACTTC
14 | TRBJ1-2 | TRBV29-1 | TRBD1 | NA | CSVEGTGLGYGYTF | TGCAGCGTTGAGGGGACAGGCCTCGGGTATGGCTACACCTTC
18 | TRBJ2-7 | TRBV27 | TRBD2 | NA | CASSSRDNLAGGLGEQYF | TGTGCCAGCAGTTCCAGGGACAACCTCGCGGGGGGTTTGGGCGAGCAGTACTTC
17 | TRBJ2-7 | TRBV4-1 | TRBD2 | NA | CASSQEGPAGGNYEQYF | TGCGCCAGCAGCCAAGAAGGTCCCGCGGGAGGAAACTACGAGCAGTACTTC
14 | TRBJ1-2 | TRBV13 | NA | NA | CASSPGSLNYGYTF | TGTGCCAGCAGTCCGGGTTCCCTTAACTATGGCTACACCTTC
13 | TRBJ1-2 | TRBV5-1 | NA | NA | CASSLGNNYGYTF | TGCGCCAGCAGCCTCGGTAACAACTATGGCTACACCTTC
16 | TRBJ2-1 | TRBV7-8 | TRBD2 | NA | CASSQLAGEVGNEQFF | TGTGCCAGCAGCCAGCTAGCGGGCGAGGTAGGGAATGAGCAGTTCTTC
16 | TRBJ1-2 | TRBV9 | NA | NA | CASSVVIWTRAYGYTF | TGTGCCAGCAGCGTAGTAATCTGGACGAGGGCATACGGCTACACCTTC
14 | TRBJ1-5 | TRBV11-3 | NA | NA | CASTTLRINQPQHF | TGTGCCAGCACAACACTAAGAATCAATCAGCCCCAGCATTTT
13 | TRBJ2-3 | TRBV29-1 | NA | NA | CSVEGGLTDTQYF | TGCAGCGTTGAAGGGGGCTTAACAGATACGCAGTATTTT
14 | TRBJ2-7 | TRBV9 | NA | NA | CASSETDPPYEQYF | TGTGCCAGCAGCGAAACGGACCCACCGTACGAGCAGTACTTC
16 | TRBJ2-1 | TRBV4-1 | TRBD2 | NA | CASSQPKAGVYNEQFF | TGCGCCAGCAGCCAGCCTAAAGCGGGAGTTTACAATGAGCAGTTCTTC
13 | TRBJ2-2 | TRBV6-1 | NA | NA | CASRGANTGELFF | TGTGCCAGCAGAGGGGCGAACACCGGGGAGCTGTTTTTT
14 | TRBJ2-7 | TRBV2 | NA | NA | CASTTAGRSYEQYF | TGTGCCAGCACCACGGCAGGGAGGTCCTACGAGCAGTACTTC
13 | TRBJ2-1 | TRBV5-6 | NA | few | CASSSGGRNEQFF | TGTGCCAGCAGCTCTGGGGGGCGCAATGAGCAGTTCTTC
15 | TRBJ1-2 | TRBV7-9 | NA | NA | CASSLLMTEHYGYTF | TGTGCCAGCAGCTTACTGATGACGGAACACTATGGCTACACCTTC
13 | TRBJ2-1 | TRBV27 | NA | NA | CASSSTRYNEQFF | TGTGCCAGCAGTTCGACGAGGTACAATGAGCAGTTCTTC
15 | TRBJ2-7 | TRBV5-4 | NA | NA | CASSLVWETVYEQYF | TGTGCCAGCAGCTTGGTATGGGAGACCGTCTACGAGCAGTACTTC
15 | TRBJ2-2 | TRBV9 | TRBD1 | NA | CASTIGQGYTGELFF | TGTGCCAGCACCATAGGACAGGGCTACACCGGGGAGCTGTTTTTT
12 | TRBJ2-5 | TRBV6-5 | NA | once | CASSDNQETQYF | TGTGCCAGCTCGGACAACCAAGAGACCCAGTACTTC
20 | TRBJ2-7 | TRBV28 | NA | NA | CASSPPAGAEGGGLAYEQYF | TGTGCCAGCAGTCCCCCCGCCGGGGCAGAAGGGGGGGGATTAGCCTACGAGCAGTACTTC
14 | TRBJ1-1 | TRBV5-1 | NA | NA | CASSLDLPRTEAFF | TGCGCCAGCAGCTTGGATCTTCCTAGAACTGAAGCTTTCTTT
16 | TRBJ2-2 | TRBV7-9 | NA | NA | CASSPTQRPNTGELFF | TGTGCCAGCAGCCCCACCCAACGACCGAACACCGGGGAGCTGTTTTTT
11 | TRBJ2-2 | TRBV28 | NA | NA | CASSHTGELFF | TGTGCCAGCAGTCACACCGGGGAGCTGTTTTTT
13 | TRBJ1-2 | TRBV9 | NA | once | CASSSQILYGYTF | TGTGCCAGCAGTTCTCAAATACTGTATGGCTACACCTTC
12 | TRBJ1-1 | TRBV11-2 | TRBD1 | NA | CASSFGQGTAFF | TGTGCCAGCAGCTTCGGACAGGGGACAGCTTTCTTT
18 | TRBJ2-1 | TRBV4-3 | TRBD2 | NA | CASSQEVYKAGGRDEQFF | TGCGCCAGCAGCCAAGAGGTATACAAAGCGGGAGGAAGAGATGAGCAGTTCTTC
14 | TRBJ2-7 | TRBV9 | NA | NA | CASSGRDSPYEQYF | TGTGCCAGCAGCGGCCGGGACTCCCCCTACGAGCAGTACTTC
13 | TRBJ2-1 | TRBV19 | NA | NA | CASSITVGYEQFF | TGTGCCAGTAGTATTACGGTGGGGTATGAGCAGTTCTTC
15 | TRBJ1-1 | TRBV27 | NA | NA | CASSSHGWGGTEAFF | TGTGCCAGCAGTTCCCATGGTTGGGGGGGAACTGAAGCTTTCTTT
15 | TRBJ2-7 | TRBV27 | NA | NA | CASSRAELRKYEQYF | TGTGCCAGCAGCCGGGCAGAACTCAGGAAGTACGAGCAGTACTTC
20 | TRBJ2-7 | TRBV1 | NA | NA | CTSSQDSIGAQREPSYEQYF | TGCACCAGCAGCCAAGATTCTATAGGGGCTCAGCGGGAGCCGTCCTACGAGCAGTACTTC
20 | TRBJ2-6 | TRBV19 | TRBD2 | NA | CASSPFLGLAGVDGANVLTF | TGTGCCAGTAGTCCATTCTTGGGACTAGCGGGAGTGGATGGGGCCAACGTCCTGACTTTC
16 | TRBJ1-4 | TRBV28 | NA | NA | CASSPSLQLYNEKLFF | TGTGCCAGCAGCCCGAGCCTTCAGCTCTATAATGAAAAACTGTTTTTT
12 | TRBJ1-1 | TRBV5-4 | NA | NA | CASSLRGAEAFF | TGTGCCAGCAGCTTGCGAGGCGCTGAAGCTTTCTTT
14 | TRBJ2-3 | TRBV28 | NA | NA | CASSLDRTTDTQYF | TGTGCCAGCAGTTTAGACAGGACTACAGATACGCAGTATTTT
14 | TRBJ2-5 | TRBV5-1 | TRBD2 | NA | CASGTSGSQETQYF | TGCGCCAGTGGGACTAGCGGGTCCCAAGAGACCCAGTACTTC
11 | TRBJ2-7 | TRBV29-1 | TRBD1 | NA | CSVRQGGEQYF | TGCAGCGTGAGACAGGGTGGCGAGCAGTACTTC
15 | TRBJ2-7 | TRBV9 | NA | NA | CASSVGQGTSYEQYF | TGTGCCAGCAGCGTAGGGCAGGGGACCTCCTACGAGCAGTACTTC
13 | TRBJ2-1 | TRBV5-6 | TRBD1 | NA | CASLTTGFNEQFF | TGTGCCAGCTTAACGACAGGGTTTAATGAGCAGTTCTTC
14 | TRBJ2-7 | TRBV5-4 | NA | NA | CASSLGTALYEQYF | TGTGCCAGCAGCTTAGGGACTGCCCTCTACGAGCAGTACTTC
14 | TRBJ1-1 | TRBV9 | NA | NA | CASSVGHRNTEAFF | TGTGCCAGCAGCGTTGGACACAGGAACACTGAAGCTTTCTTT
15 | TRBJ2-2 | TRBV5-5 | TRBD1 | NA | CASSLDRGITGELFF | TGTGCCAGCAGCTTGGACAGGGGAATCACCGGGGAGCTGTTTTTT
15 | TRBJ2-7 | TRBV9 | TRBD2 | once | CASSVGASGSYEQYF | TGTGCCAGCAGCGTAGGAGCTAGCGGGAGTTACGAGCAGTACTTC
14 | TRBJ2-7 | TRBV15 | NA | NA | CATSSSVDSYEQYF | TGTGCCACCAGCAGTTCGGTAGACAGCTACGAGCAGTACTTC
12 | TRBJ1-2 | TRBV7-9 | NA | NA | CASSLSEQGYTF | TGTGCCAGCAGCCTGTCAGAGCAGGGCTACACCTTC
17 | TRBJ2-3 | TRBV28 | NA | NA | CASSLWASTSSTDTQYF | TGTGCCAGCAGTTTATGGGCCTCTACCTCCAGCACAGATACGCAGTATTTT
18 | TRBJ1-1 | TRBV15 | NA | NA | CATSSPLVGGAMNTEAFF | TGTGCCACCAGCAGTCCCCTGGTCGGGGGGGCCATGAACACTGAAGCTTTCTTT
13 | TRBJ2-5 | TRBV7-8 | NA | NA | CASSQGPGWTQYF | TGTGCCAGCAGCCAAGGTCCGGGTTGGACCCAGTACTTC
15 | TRBJ2-7 | TRBV14 | TRBD2 | NA | CASSPLAALLHEQYF | TGTGCCAGCAGCCCGCTAGCGGCACTCCTCCACGAGCAGTACTTC
18 | TRBJ2-4 | TRBV19 | TRBD1 | NA | CASSMVPGQGEPKNIQYF | TGTGCCAGTAGTATGGTCCCCGGACAGGGCGAACCCAAAAACATTCAGTACTTC
16 | TRBJ1-1 | TRBV7-9 | TRBD1 | NA | CASSSLPGQGVTEAFF | TGTGCCAGCAGCTCACTACCGGGACAGGGGGTCACTGAAGCTTTCTTT
14 | TRBJ1-5 | TRBV19 | NA | once | CASRGTPSHQPQHF | TGTGCCAGTAGGGGGACGCCTAGCCATCAGCCCCAGCATTTT
14 | TRBJ1-3 | TRBV9 | NA | NA | CASGSYSSGNTIYF | TGTGCCAGCGGAAGTTATTCCTCTGGAAACACCATATATTTT
14 | TRBJ1-2 | TRBV19 | NA | NA | CASSGFSRGPGYTF | TGTGCCAGTAGCGGATTCTCCAGGGGCCCCGGCTACACCTTC
15 | TRBJ1-2 | TRBV7-2 | TRBD1 | NA | CASSLGGGGENGYTF | TGTGCCAGCAGCTTAGGTGGAGGGGGCGAGAATGGCTACACCTTC
13 | TRBJ2-1 | TRBV27 | NA | NA | CASSLKSYNEQFF | TGTGCCAGCAGCCTAAAGTCCTACAATGAGCAGTTCTTC
14 | TRBJ2-7 | TRBV27 | TRBD2 | NA | CASRSGREGYEQYF | TGTGCCAGCCGGTCTGGACGGGAGGGTTACGAGCAGTACTTC